What follows are 18 T cell receptor beta chains derived from one specimen sequenced in a study of blood T cells in healthy people across ages. A second PCR, run for about 7 to 11 cycles, used a sample-barcoded 5' primer plus a J-beta primer mix. MiXCR, applied by TCRdb to the 5' RACE reads, yields one record per CDR3 protein. The sample yields around 990,000 distinct CDR3 sequences, around two fifths seen once. Sequences were obtained from blood. All receptors derive from a man between 18 and 29 years old in good health.

This clonotype was observed a handful of times. The chain uses TRBV7-2 and TRBJ2-1, with 8 bases lining up with TRBD1. Germline values: CDR1 SGHTA, CDR2 FQGNSA. After removal of 1 base from V and 6 bases from J, the junction contained 8 bases not matched to a gene. The CDR3 runs 16 residues. The CDR3 DNA reads TGTGCCAGCAGCTTAGACTCGGGACAGGCCCTCAATGAGCAGTTCTTC. This encodes CASSLDSGQALNEQFF.

This chain joins TRBV15 and TRBJ2-1; no reliable D call. The CDR3 has 16 amino acids. Trimming removed 1 base from V and 0 bases from J, with 10 bases in between. The germline V gene encodes CDR1 LNHNV and CDR2 YYDKDF (reference sequence). CDR3 residues: CATSRGSRGSYNEQFF. The DNA of the CDR3 is TGTGCCACCAGCAGAGGATCGAGAGGCTCCTACAATGAGCAGTTCTTC.

The V and J genes are TRBV4-3 and TRBJ2-2; D uncertain. The V end was cut by 0 bases, the J end by 5 bases, with 13 bases between. Germline lookup yields CDR1 LGHNA and CDR2 YSLEER. The CDR3 has 16 residues. CDR3 loop: CASSQDPRDGTGELFF. CDR3 sequence (DNA): TGCGCCAGCAGCCAAGATCCCAGAGATGGTACCGGGGAGCTGTTTTTT.

This clonotype was observed a handful of times. The rearrangement uses TRBV20-1 and TRBJ1-4, with D possibly being TRBD1 (5 bases). The germline V gene encodes CDR1 DFQATT and CDR2 SNEGSKA (reference sequence). Trimming shortened V by 6 bases and J by 2 bases, and 10 bases separated the two germline ends. The CDR3 consists of 13 residues. CDR3: CSAPWGTNEKLFF. DNA of the CDR3: TGCAGTGCCCCCTGGGGGACTAATGAAAAACTGTTTTTT.

This clonotype came up a few times. The V and J genes are TRBV6-5 and TRBJ1-2; tentatively, D is TRBD1 (6 bases). CDR1 is MNHEY, CDR2 SVGAGI, per germline. V lost 8 bases, J lost 5 bases, and 15 bases lay in between. The CDR3 contains 13 residues. CDR3 bases: TGTGCCAGCCACGAAAACAGGGAATATGGCTACACCTTC. Translating it yields CASHENREYGYTF.

This chain links TRBV2 with TRBJ1-5; D is undetermined. V was shortened by 9 bases and J by 15 bases, with 21 bases between the two germline ends. The CDR3 sequence is 12 residues long. The germline CDR1 and CDR2 sequences are SNHLY and FYNNEI. The CDR3 is CASHNHSPDVHF. The CDR3 nucleotides read TGTGCCAGTCACAATCATTCCCCCGACGTGCATTTT. The full variable domain, in which reference TRBV2 and TRBJ1-5 provide the parts outside the CDR3, is EPEVTQTPSHQVTQMGQEVILRCVPISNHLYFYWYRQILGQKVEFLVSFYNNEISEKSEIFDDQFSVERPDGSNFTLKIRSTKLEDSAMYFCASHNHSPDVHFGDGTRLSIL.

The chain uses TRBV18 and TRBJ1-1; D perhaps matches TRBD1 (5 bases). The CDR3 totals 14 residues. V lost 5 bases, J lost 1 base, and 11 bases lay in between. Germline CDR1 KGHSH, CDR2 LQKENI. The CDR3 region has the DNA TGTGCCAGCTCAGGGACCTCGTCGAACACTGAAGCTTTCTTT. Translated, it gives CASSGTSSNTEAFF.

Points on this clonotype: An end of the junction does not agree with germline; a read error may underlie this. CDR3 coding DNA: TGCGCCAGCGGCCAAGATCTTATGGGACTAGAGCCTCCGGATACGCAGTATTTT. Translation gives CASGQDLMGLEPPDTQYF. The chain carries TRBV4-3 and TRBJ2-3, with 8 bases identical to TRBD2. This CDR3 has 18 amino acids. Germline V gives CDR1 LGHNA, CDR2 YSLEER.

The chain recombines TRBV3-1 with TRBJ2-2, with D perhaps assigned TRBD1 or TRBD2 (6 bases each). CDR1 is LGHDT, CDR2 YNNKEL, per germline (reference sequence). V was cut by 5 bases and J by 0 bases, with 10 bases left in between. CDR3 length equals 15 residues. DNA of the CDR3: TGTGCCAGCAGCTACCGGGGGCCGAACACCGGGGAGCTGTTTTTT. Encoded protein: CASSYRGPNTGELFF.

This clonotype turned up a few times. V gene TRBV20-1 combines with J gene TRBJ2-3; D is undetermined. The germline V gene encodes CDR1 DFQATT and CDR2 SNEGSKA (reference sequence). Trimming removed 1 base at V and 0 bases at J, with 14 bases between. The CDR3 spans 16 residues. CDR3 sequence (DNA): TGCAGTGCTAGAGGGGAACCAACATCTAGCACAGATACGCAGTATTTT. Translated: CSARGEPTSSTDTQYF.

The chain has TRBV28 and TRBJ2-2; TRBD1 matches at 8 bases. Germline CDR1 MDHEN, CDR2 SYDVKM. Trimming removed 3 bases from V and 3 bases from J; junction bases left unmatched: 6. The CDR3 covers 16 residues. The chain's CDR3 is CASSLGGQDYTGELFF. CDR3 nucleotides: TGTGCCAGCAGTTTGGGGGGACAGGATTACACCGGGGAGCTGTTTTTT.

V and J are TRBV30 and TRBJ1-5; no clear D. Trimming cost V 0 bases and J 4 bases, with 7 bases left between them. This CDR3 has 13 residues. The germline gives CDR1 GTSNPN, CDR2 SVGIG (reference sequence). For the CDR3, the DNA is TGTGCCTGGAGTGTACGCTGGAATCAGCCCCAGCATTTT. Translating gives CAWSVRWNQPQHF.

This clonotype showed up just a few times. This chain connects TRBV7-9 to TRBJ2-3; a weak D match, TRBD2 (6 bases). V was cut by 1 base and J by 3 bases, with 11 bases left in between. The CDR3 is 15 residues long. Per the germline V gene, CDR1 is SEHNR and CDR2 is FQNEAQ (reference sequence). Here the CDR3 DNA reads TGTGCCAGCAGCTTAGGGGGGGATGAGACAGATACGCAGTATTTT. Translation gives CASSLGGDETDTQYF.

V usage is TRBV20-1 and J usage is TRBJ1-1, with D possibly being TRBD1 (6 bases). The CDR3 runs to 17 residues. CDR1 and CDR2 (germline): DFQATT, SNEGSKA (reference sequence). V lost 2 bases, J lost 1 base, and 20 bases lay in between. The CDR3 reads CSARRAGGAFRNTEAFF. CDR3 DNA: TGCAGTGCTAGACGGGCCGGGGGCGCATTTAGGAACACTGAAGCTTTCTTT.

This clonotype was detected only a few times. This chain links TRBV6-2 or TRBV6-3 with TRBJ1-1, with a possible D match to TRBD1 (6 bases). The CDR3 has 13 amino acids. Germline values: CDR1 MNHEY, CDR2 SVGEGT. V lost 8 bases and J lost 1, with 11 bases in between. The CDR3, as DNA: TGTGCCAGCGGGGACAACCCGAACACTGAAGCTTTCTTT. It specifies CASGDNPNTEAFF.

In its sample, this clonotype was seen a few times. The chain joins TRBV2 to TRBJ2-1; 8 bases align to TRBD2. J gave up 2 bases and V 6 bases, and 3 bases lay outside the gene matches. The CDR3 spans 14 residues. CDR1 SNHLY and CDR2 FYNNEI come from the germline V gene. CDR3 region: CASRVSGAYNEQFF. CDR3 bases: TGTGCCAGCAGAGTTAGCGGGGCCTACAATGAGCAGTTCTTC.

The chain combines TRBV12-3 or TRBV12-4 with TRBJ2-1, with D perhaps assigned TRBD1 or TRBD2 (5 bases each). The V and J ends lost 2 bases and 12 bases respectively, with 14 bases between them. The CDR3 spans 13 residues. CDR3 nucleotides: TGTGCCAGCAGTTTATCGGGAAAAGGGGCGCAGTTCTTC. Translated, it gives CASSLSGKGAQFF.

V and J are TRBV6-1 and TRBJ2-3; no clear D gene. The CDR3 is 15 residues long. The V end was cut by 8 bases, the J end by 0 bases, with 15 bases between. The V gene's germline CDR1 is MNHNS and CDR2 SASEGT. CDR3 protein: CASPVPGTSTDTQYF. In DNA, the CDR3 is TGTGCCAGCCCGGTCCCGGGTACTAGCACAGATACGCAGTATTTT.